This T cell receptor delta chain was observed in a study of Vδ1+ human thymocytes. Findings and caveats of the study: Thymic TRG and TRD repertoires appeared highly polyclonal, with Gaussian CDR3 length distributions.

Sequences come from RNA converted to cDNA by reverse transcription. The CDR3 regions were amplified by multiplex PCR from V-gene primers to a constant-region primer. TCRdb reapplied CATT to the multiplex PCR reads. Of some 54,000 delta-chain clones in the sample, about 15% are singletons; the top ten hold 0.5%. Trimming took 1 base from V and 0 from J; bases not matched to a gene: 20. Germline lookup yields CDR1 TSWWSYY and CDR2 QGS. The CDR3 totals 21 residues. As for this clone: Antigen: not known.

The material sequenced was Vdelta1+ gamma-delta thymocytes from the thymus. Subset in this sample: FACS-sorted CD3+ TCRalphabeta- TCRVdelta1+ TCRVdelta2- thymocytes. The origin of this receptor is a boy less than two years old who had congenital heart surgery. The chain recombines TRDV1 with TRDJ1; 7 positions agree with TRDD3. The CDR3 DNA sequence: TGTGCTCTTGGGGAACGCCCTCTACCTAAAACTGGGGACGAGTACACCGATAAACTCATCTTT. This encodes CALGERPLPKTGDEYTDKLIF.